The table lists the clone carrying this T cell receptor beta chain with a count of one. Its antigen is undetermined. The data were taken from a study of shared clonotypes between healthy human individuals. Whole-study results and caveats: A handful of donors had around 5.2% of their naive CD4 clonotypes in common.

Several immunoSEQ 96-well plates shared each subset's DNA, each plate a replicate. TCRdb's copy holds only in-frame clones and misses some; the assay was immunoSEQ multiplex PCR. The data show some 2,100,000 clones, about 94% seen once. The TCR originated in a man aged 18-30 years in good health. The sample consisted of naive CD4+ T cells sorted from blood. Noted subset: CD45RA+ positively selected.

The CDR3 bases are TGTGCCAGCAATCCTCCAGGGGCTCGCACAGATACGCAGTATTTT. It codes for CASNPPGARTDTQYF. The V call is TRBV28, the J call TRBJ2-3, with D perhaps TRBD1 (6 bases). Per the germline V gene, CDR1 is MDHEN and CDR2 is SYDVKM. There are 15 residues in the CDR3. Deletions cut 7 bases from V and 1 base from J, with 15 bases between.